Listed below are T cell receptor beta chains from one sample, sequenced in a study of beta chain features in type 1 diabetes. Assay: immunoSEQ multiplex PCR; the TCRdb copy retains only in-frame clones and omits some. The profile shows hundreds of thousands of clones, 10% to 15% of them singletons. The specimen was naive CD4+ T cells from blood. All receptors derive from a woman between 18 and 29 years old with type 1 diabetes. CDR3s include the opening cysteine and the closing phenylalanine or tryptophan. D genes are given only for firm matches. Expanded clones are given a class, and other clones once, few, many or no size at all.

NA	TRBV10-3	TRBJ2-5	NA	TGTGCCATCAGTGAGTTGGACTTGGAGACCCAGTACTTC	CAISELDLETQYF
few	TRBV29-1	TRBJ1-1	NA	TGCAGCGGCCAGAAGCGGGGAGACACTGAAGCTTTCTTT	CSGQKRGDTEAFF
NA	TRBV30	TRBJ2-5	TRBD2	TGTGCCAGTAGCGGGAGAGGGGAAGAGACCCAGTACTTC	CASSGRGEETQYF
NA	TRBV19	TRBJ2-2	NA	TGTGCCAGTAGTATAGATCGTAGCGGGGAGCTGTTTTTT	CASSIDRSGELFF
NA	TRBV28	TRBJ2-7	TRBD1	TGTGCCAGCATTCAGGACAGGGCTCACTTCTACGAGCAGTACTTC	CASIQDRAHFYEQYF
NA	TRBV9	TRBJ1-2	NA	TGTGCCAGCACCCCCGACAGGTCTTACTATGGCTACACCTTC	CASTPDRSYYGYTF
NA	TRBV5-1	TRBJ1-2	NA	TGCGCCAGCAGCTTGGAGGGGAATCCCCCCTATGGCTACACCTTC	CASSLEGNPPYGYTF
few	TRBV7-9	TRBJ2-3	TRBD2	TGTGCCAGCAGCTTAGGGGCGGGGGGCCCTGCGGATACGCAGTATTTT	CASSLGAGGPADTQYF
NA	TRBV7-8	TRBJ2-5	TRBD2	TGTGCCAGCCGCGGGAGGGCCGGTGAGACCCAGTACTTC	CASRGRAGETQYF
NA	TRBV19	TRBJ2-3	TRBD2	TGTGCCAGTAAGAAGGGCGCTAGCGGTACAGATACGCAGTATTTT	CASKKGASGTDTQYF
few	TRBV18	TRBJ2-3	NA	TGTGCCAGCTCACCGAGATCAGATACGCAGTATTTT	CASSPRSDTQYF
NA	TRBV9	TRBJ2-1	NA	TGTGCCAGCAGCGTATTTGGCGGACTCTCCTACAATGAGCAGTTCTTC	CASSVFGGLSYNEQFF
NA	TRBV9	TRBJ2-1	NA	TGTGCCAGCAGCGGGCATGGTGAGCAGTTCTTC	CASSGHGEQFF
few	TRBV7-9	TRBJ1-1	NA	TGTGCCAGCACCTTGAGGGTTGGAACTGAAGCTTTCTTT	CASTLRVGTEAFF
few	TRBV18	TRBJ1-1	TRBD1	TGTGCCAGCTCACCACGTGGACAGGGGATGACTGAAGCTTTCTTT	CASSPRGQGMTEAFF
few	TRBV11-2	TRBJ2-7	TRBD2	TGTGCCAGCAGCGAGAGCGGGGGGAGATACGAGCAGTACTTC	CASSESGGRYEQYF
few	TRBV27	TRBJ2-1	NA	TGTGCCAGCAGTTTACCGGACAATTACAATGAGCAGTTCTTC	CASSLPDNYNEQFF
few	TRBV28	TRBJ2-7	NA	TGTGCCAGCAGTCCCCCGGGACACAGCTCCTACGAGCAGTACTTC	CASSPPGHSSYEQYF
NA	TRBV2	TRBJ2-1	TRBD1	TGTGCCAGCAGTCCGGACAGGCGCGACCCCAATGAGCAGTTCTTC	CASSPDRRDPNEQFF
NA	TRBV12-5	TRBJ2-3	NA	TGTGCTAGTGCCATTCCTCAGGGTGGTCTAAATACGCAGTATTTT	CASAIPQGGLNTQYF
few	TRBV19	TRBJ2-7	TRBD1	TGTGCCAGTAGTTCGTCCGGGACAGGGCGGTACGAGCAGTACTTC	CASSSSGTGRYEQYF
NA	TRBV19	TRBJ1-1	TRBD1	TGTGCCAGTAACCCGACAGGGGCGAACACTGAAGCTTTCTTT	CASNPTGANTEAFF
NA	TRBV5-1	TRBJ2-1	NA	TGCGCCAGCAGCTCTCGGGACACGCGCTACAATGAGCAGTTCTTC	CASSSRDTRYNEQFF
NA	TRBV5-6	TRBJ2-5	NA	TGTGCCAGCAGCTTGGCGGGGGTTTCCGGGTCACCCCAAGAGACCCAGTACTTC	CASSLAGVSGSPQETQYF
NA	TRBV5-6	TRBJ2-5	NA	TGTGCCAGCAGCCTAATGACTGGCCAAGAGACCCAGTACTTC	CASSLMTGQETQYF
few	TRBV7-9	TRBJ1-2	TRBD1	TGTGCCAGCAGCTTACAGGGGGGAGGCTACACCTTC	CASSLQGGGYTF
NA	TRBV5-6	TRBJ1-2	NA	TGTGCCAGCAGCTTTCCACGGGGAAACTATGGCTACACCTTC	CASSFPRGNYGYTF
NA	TRBV29-1	TRBJ1-1	TRBD1	TGCAGCATTGACAGGGGAATGGAAGCTTTCTTT	CSIDRGMEAFF
few	TRBV11-3	TRBJ1-1	NA	TGTGCCAGCAGCCGCGATACAGGGAACACTGAAGCTTTCTTT	CASSRDTGNTEAFF
few	TRBV9	TRBJ1-1	NA	TGTGCCAGCAGCGTAGCTAGTGGGGGCATAAACACTGAAGCTTTCTTT	CASSVASGGINTEAFF
NA	TRBV14	TRBJ2-1	NA	TGTGCCAGCAGCCGGGTACCTGGGACAAAGCAGTTCTTC	CASSRVPGTKQFF
few	TRBV29-1	TRBJ2-1	NA	TGCAGCGTGGAGAGCTCCTACAATGAGCAGTTCTTC	CSVESSYNEQFF
NA	TRBV7-2	TRBJ1-5	NA	TGTGCCAGCAGTCGCGAGGGGCAGGGGAATCAGCCCCAGCATTTT	CASSREGQGNQPQHF
few	TRBV7-2	TRBJ1-5	NA	TGTGCCAGCAGCTCGGAGAGCCGGCAGCCCCAGCATTTT	CASSSESRQPQHF
NA	TRBV5-1	TRBJ2-7	TRBD2	TGCGCCAGCAGCTTGGAGAGGGCGGGAGACGAGCAGTACTTC	CASSLERAGDEQYF
few	TRBV6-5	TRBJ2-3	TRBD1	TGTGCCAGCAGTTATGACAGGGGCACAGATACGCAGTATTTT	CASSYDRGTDTQYF
few	TRBV5-1	TRBJ2-7	TRBD2	TGCGCCAGCAGCCACGGGACTAGCATCTACGAGCAGTACTTC	CASSHGTSIYEQYF
few	TRBV6-5	TRBJ1-5	NA	TGTGCCAGCAGTCCCGACAGTAGCAATCAGCCCCAGCATTTT	CASSPDSSNQPQHF
NA	TRBV19	TRBJ2-3	NA	TGTGCCAGTACTCCCTCCCCCCTCTACATGGGGCGGTCGCAGTATTTT	CASTPSPLYMGRSQYF
NA	TRBV11-2	TRBJ2-3	NA	TGTGCCAGCAGCCAGGACAGAGATACGCAGTATTTT	CASSQDRDTQYF
few	TRBV11-3	TRBJ2-7	NA	TGTGCCAGCAGCTCAACCTACGAGCAGTACTTC	CASSSTYEQYF
NA	TRBV30	TRBJ1-1	NA	TGTGCCTGGAGTGCATCTGACAGGTCTCTGGGAGCTTTCTTT	CAWSASDRSLGAFF
few	TRBV7-9	TRBJ2-5	NA	TGTGCCAGCAGCTCCAGGGTCTGGGAGACCCAGTACTTC	CASSSRVWETQYF
NA	TRBV5-1	TRBJ1-5	NA	TGCGCCAGCAGCGAGAGGAGCAATCAGCCCCAGCATTTT	CASSERSNQPQHF
NA	TRBV29-1	TRBJ2-2	NA	TGCAGCGCCCGCGGGACAGACACCGGGGAGCTGTTTTTT	CSARGTDTGELFF
few	TRBV9	TRBJ2-7	TRBD2	TGTGCCAGCAGCCCAATGGGGCGGGAGTTTTACGAGCAGTACTTC	CASSPMGREFYEQYF
NA	TRBV5-4	TRBJ1-2	NA	TGTGCCAGCAGCCCCGGGACACAAGCTAACTATGGCTACACCTTC	CASSPGTQANYGYTF
NA	TRBV18	TRBJ2-3	NA	TGTGCCAGCTCACCAAAGCGGTTCGGCGATACGCAGTATTTT	CASSPKRFGDTQYF
NA	TRBV30	TRBJ1-2	TRBD1	TGTGCCGGGGACAGGGGGCCCTATGGCTACACCTTC	CAGDRGPYGYTF
NA	TRBV25-1	TRBJ2-1	TRBD2	TGTGCCAGCAGTGATTTGGCGGGGGTCCCTTACAATGAGCAGTTCTTC	CASSDLAGVPYNEQFF
few	TRBV5-6	TRBJ1-2	TRBD1	TGTGCCAGCAGCTTTCAGGGGGTCGGTGGCTACACCTTC	CASSFQGVGGYTF
NA	TRBV28	TRBJ1-5	NA	TGTGCCAGCAGCCCCGCCTGGTCGGTTAGCAATCAGCCCCAGCATTTT	CASSPAWSVSNQPQHF
few	TRBV29-1	TRBJ2-2	NA	TGCAGCGTTGCTGCAGCGAACACCGGGGAGCTGTTTTTT	CSVAAANTGELFF
NA	TRBV7-2	TRBJ2-5	NA	TGTGCCAGCAGCTTAACTGCAAAGACCCAGTACTTC	CASSLTAKTQYF
few	TRBV9	TRBJ2-5	NA	TGTGCCAGCAGCGTAGGTTTGGGCGAAGAGACCCAGTACTTC	CASSVGLGEETQYF
NA	TRBV15	TRBJ1-1	TRBD1	TGTGCCACCAGCAGAGATCGGACAGGGCTTGAAGCTTTCTTT	CATSRDRTGLEAFF
NA	TRBV9	TRBJ2-1	TRBD2	TGTGCCAGCAGCGACCCGCCTAGCGGGATTATGAATGAGCAGTTCTTC	CASSDPPSGIMNEQFF
few	TRBV2	TRBJ2-2	NA	TGTGCCAGCAGCGCGGCACAGAACACCGGGGAGCTGTTTTTT	CASSAAQNTGELFF
NA	TRBV5-1	TRBJ1-2	NA	TGCGCCAGCAGCATCGGACAGAGCCCACGTGGCTACACCTTC	CASSIGQSPRGYTF
few	TRBV19	TRBJ2-3	NA	TGTGCCAGTAGTCCCGGGCAGGGGCGAGATACGCAGTATTTT	CASSPGQGRDTQYF